The 4 T cell receptor beta chains below were found in one sample sequenced in a study of human T cells and chemical hapten exposure. Indicated time point: patch test 1, 2 weeks after DPC sensitization. Documented treatment: therapeutic diphenylcyclopropenone sensitization with weekly scalp DPC. From the RACE reads, TCRdb called clonotypes with MiXCR, one entry per CDR3 protein. The sample holds 180,000 or so distinct CDR3 sequences, approximately 20% seen once. The sample consisted of whole blood, taken in connection with sensitization to the hapten diphenylcyclopropenone (DPC). These receptors came from a woman between 50 and 59 years old with alopecia areata. Some clones in this sample may be carry-over from other donors' samples.

The chain carries TRBV4-1 and TRBJ1-1; D remains ambiguous. Germline loops: CDR1 MGHRA, CDR2 YSYEKL. V lost 1 base, J lost 4 bases, and 13 bases lay in between. This CDR3 has 15 amino acids. The CDR3 loop is CASSQGLGFVTEAFF. The CDR3 DNA reads TGCGCCAGCAGCCAAGGCCTTGGATTTGTCACTGAAGCTTTCTTT.

Here the CDR3 reads CSAEDRSLQYF. The DNA of the CDR3 is TGCAGTGCGGAGGACCGTAGCCTCCAGTACTTC. The chain carries TRBV20-1 and TRBJ2-7; D might be TRBD2 (5 bases). CDR1 and CDR2 from the germline V gene are DFQATT and SNEGSKA (reference sequence). V was shortened by 6 bases and J by 10 bases, with 16 bases between the two germline ends. The CDR3 runs to 11 residues.

This clonotype appeared a few times. The DNA for the CDR3 is TGTGCCACCAGCATCCGACAGGGAAGGTCTGGCTACACCTTC. This encodes CATSIRQGRSGYTF. The chain is built from TRBV15 and TRBJ1-2, with 7 nucleotides matching TRBD1. V lost 4 bases and J lost 7; bases outside the gene matches: 9. Germline assignment: CDR1 LNHNV and CDR2 YYDKDF (reference sequence). This CDR3 comprises 14 residues. The full variable domain, completed using reference TRBV15 and TRBJ1-2, is DAMVIQNPRYQVTQFGKPVTLSCSQTLNHNVMYWYQQKSSQAPKLLFHYYDKDFNNEADTPDNFQSRRPNTSFCFLDIRSPGLGDTAMYLCATSIRQGRSGYTFGSGTRLTVV.

This rearrangement joins TRBV6-5 to TRBJ1-2, with D perhaps matching TRBD1 (5 bases). V lost 0 bases to trimming and J lost 4 bases, with 12 bases between them. The CDR3 has 15 amino acids. CDR1 is MNHEY and CDR2 is SVGAGI in the germline V gene. The CDR3 DNA is TGTGCCAGCAGTTACTCTCTTGACAGCGGCTATGGCTACACCTTC. Residues: CASSYSLDSGYGYTF.